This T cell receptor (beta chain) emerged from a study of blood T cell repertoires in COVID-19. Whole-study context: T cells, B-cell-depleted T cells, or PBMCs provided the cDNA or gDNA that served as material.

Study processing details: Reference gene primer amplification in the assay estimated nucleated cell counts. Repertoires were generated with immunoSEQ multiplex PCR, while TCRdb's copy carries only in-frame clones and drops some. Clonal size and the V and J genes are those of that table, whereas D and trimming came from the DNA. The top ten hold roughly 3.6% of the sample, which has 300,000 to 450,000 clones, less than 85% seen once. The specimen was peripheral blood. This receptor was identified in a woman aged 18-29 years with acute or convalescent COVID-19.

The CDR3 loop is CASGDRGTEAFF. The CDR3 nucleotides read TGTGCCAGTGGGGACAGGGGCACTGAAGCTTTCTTT. The gene calls are TRBV19 and TRBJ1-1; 10 nucleotides align to TRBD1. This CDR3 contains 12 residues. Germline V gene sequence: CDR1 LNHDA, CDR2 SQIVND (reference sequence). V was pared by 8 bases and J by 4 bases, with 1 base of the junction left unmatched.